Sequencing of this T cell receptor (beta chain) was carried out in a study of T cell changes during pregnancy in multiple sclerosis (dated by TCRdb to the late 2010s). Broadly, across the study: In women with multiple sclerosis, the researchers looked at how the T cell repertoire shifted as pregnancy progressed.

Libraries were prepared through the immunoSEQ multiplex PCR assay. The table comes from immuneACCESS by way of TCRdb, which keeps in-frame sequences with V and J called. Part of the clones is missing from these tables; in studies checked, under half for an unresolved V gene and the rest for unknown reasons. For this sample there are 70,000 or so clones; around 90% appear just once. The ten largest clones take up under 0.35% of the sample. This clone has only one observation. This clone's antigen is unknown. No quality values exist for individual bases; no much larger clone is one base distant. The CDR3 measures 14 amino acids from cysteine to phenylalanine. The kept DNA is CDR3 alone, 42 bases in frame from the first base. The germline V gene supplies CDR1 KGHSH and CDR2 LQKENI. Compared with germline, V lacks 3 bases and J lacks 2 bases; bases without a gene match: 3.

This TCR was recovered from a female donor with multiple sclerosis, enrolled in a pregnancy study. Recombination connected TRBV18 to TRBJ1-2, with 7 central nucleotides matching TRBD1. The specimen was CD4+ T cells from peripheral blood mononuclear cells, collected after pregnancy. The nucleotide sequence is TGTGCCAGCTCACCTGGGACAGCCAACTATGGCTACACCTTC. The resulting protein is CASSPGTANYGYTF.